The T cell receptor (beta chain) described here comes from a study of cytomegalovirus exposure and HLA in healthy donors. The PCR employed 60 Vbeta primers together with 13 Jbeta primers. Authors' analysis steps: Approximately 11 million of 75 million to 85 million unique TCR beta chains were shared, per a later count. Sequenced by immunoSEQ multiplex PCR; TCRdb stores in-frame clones only, minus some. That table supplies the V and J calls and clone size; D and trimming were determined from the DNA. This table holds 100,000 or so clones, about 85% found once. The CDR3 spans 11 residues. Trimming cost V 1 base and J 5 bases, with 3 bases left between them. Germline values: CDR1 SGHKS, CDR2 YYEKEE (reference sequence). The study's findings and limits: Several of the most significant clusters appeared linked to common viral pathogens, based on a later analysis. V- and J-gene trimming of TCR beta was linked (in a later analysis) to a missense DCLRE1C variant. Among CMV-associated TCR beta chains, most appeared HLA-restricted in a later analysis.

With regard to this clone: What it recognizes is unknown.

The clonotype comes from a man under 40 in good health and CMV-seronegative. Source material: PBMCs. The J gene is TRBJ2-5, the V gene TRBV5-5; D not resolved. CDR3 in amino acids: CASSLRETQYF. CDR3 DNA sequence: TGTGCCAGCAGCTTGCGGGAGACCCAGTACTTC. Using reference TRBV5-5 and TRBJ2-5 for the parts outside the CDR3, the full variable domain is DAGVTQSPTHLIKTRGQQVTLRCSPISGHKSVSWYQQVLGQGPQFIFQYYEKEERGRGNFPDRFSARQFPNYSSELNVNALLLGDSALYLCASSLRETQYFGPGTRLLVL.